This T cell receptor beta chain was documented in a study of molecular identifiers for immune sequencing clone quantification. Naive CD8 libraries used roughly 17,000 to 1,000,000 sorted cells and 10%, 30% or 50% RNA. Using a CD8+CD4-CCR7+CD45RA+ phenotype, naive CD8 T cells were sorted. General study points: In naive cells, clones above 20 RNA copies held under 1% of molecules, whereas in effector cells they held over 99%.

The bulk TCR libraries were made with methods described before and with listed TCR primers. TCRdb reprocessed the PCR reads via MiXCR and lists one record per CDR3 protein. The sample comprises under 600,000 distinct CDR3 sequences, over 20% of which are singletons, and more than 0.8% rests with the top ten. This clonotype was counted a few times. What it binds is unknown. A junction end diverges from the germline sequence, so it may reflect a read error. This TCR was recovered from a human donor in good health. Some libraries in this study had Jurkat cell RNA spiked in. Source material: naive CD8+ T cells from blood, with Jurkat cell RNA spiked in. Subset of the sample: FACS-sorted CD8+CD4-CCR7+CD45RA+ naive T cells.

The CDR3 sequence: CASSQARGPSYERYF. As DNA, the CDR3 is TGCGCCAGCAGCCAAGCCCGGGGCCCCAGCTACGAGCGGTACTTC. The V and J genes are TRBV4-3 and TRBJ2-7; either TRBD1 or TRBD2 may fit D (5 bases each). The CDR3 covers 15 residues. Germline V gives CDR1 LGHNA, CDR2 YSLEER.